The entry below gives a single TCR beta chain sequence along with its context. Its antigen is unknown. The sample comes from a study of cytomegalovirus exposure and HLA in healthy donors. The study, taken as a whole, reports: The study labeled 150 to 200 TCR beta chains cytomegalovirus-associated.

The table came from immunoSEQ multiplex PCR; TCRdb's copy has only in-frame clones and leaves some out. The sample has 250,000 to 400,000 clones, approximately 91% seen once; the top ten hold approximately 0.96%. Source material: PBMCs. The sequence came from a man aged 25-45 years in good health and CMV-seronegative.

As DNA, the CDR3 is TGTGCCAGCAGCTTGGTACAGGGGGAGGATGGGAATGAGCAGTTCTTC. Translation gives CASSLVQGEDGNEQFF. The V gene is TRBV5-6, the J gene TRBJ2-1; TRBD1 matches at 8 bases. Germline V gives CDR1 SGHDT, CDR2 YYEEEE. This CDR3 contains 16 residues. After removal of 0 bases from V and 7 bases from J, the junction contained 9 bases not matched to a gene.